The source of this T cell receptor (beta chain) is a study of blood T cell repertoires in COVID-19. CDR3 length: 12 residues. Trimming removed 3 bases at V and 1 base at J, with 6 bases between. The germline gives CDR1 SQVTM, CDR2 ANQGSEA. Clones were read by immunoSEQ multiplex PCR, and TCRdb kept only the in-frame ones, dropping some. The sample shows about 340,000 clones, around 83% of them seen only once. The receptor's source is a man aged 25-40 years with active or convalescent COVID-19. The chain recombines TRBV29-1 with TRBJ1-2; D unclear. The source material was peripheral blood. This CDR3 reads CSVEEGNYGYTF. CDR3 nucleotides: TGCAGCGTTGAGGAGGGTAACTATGGCTACACCTTC.